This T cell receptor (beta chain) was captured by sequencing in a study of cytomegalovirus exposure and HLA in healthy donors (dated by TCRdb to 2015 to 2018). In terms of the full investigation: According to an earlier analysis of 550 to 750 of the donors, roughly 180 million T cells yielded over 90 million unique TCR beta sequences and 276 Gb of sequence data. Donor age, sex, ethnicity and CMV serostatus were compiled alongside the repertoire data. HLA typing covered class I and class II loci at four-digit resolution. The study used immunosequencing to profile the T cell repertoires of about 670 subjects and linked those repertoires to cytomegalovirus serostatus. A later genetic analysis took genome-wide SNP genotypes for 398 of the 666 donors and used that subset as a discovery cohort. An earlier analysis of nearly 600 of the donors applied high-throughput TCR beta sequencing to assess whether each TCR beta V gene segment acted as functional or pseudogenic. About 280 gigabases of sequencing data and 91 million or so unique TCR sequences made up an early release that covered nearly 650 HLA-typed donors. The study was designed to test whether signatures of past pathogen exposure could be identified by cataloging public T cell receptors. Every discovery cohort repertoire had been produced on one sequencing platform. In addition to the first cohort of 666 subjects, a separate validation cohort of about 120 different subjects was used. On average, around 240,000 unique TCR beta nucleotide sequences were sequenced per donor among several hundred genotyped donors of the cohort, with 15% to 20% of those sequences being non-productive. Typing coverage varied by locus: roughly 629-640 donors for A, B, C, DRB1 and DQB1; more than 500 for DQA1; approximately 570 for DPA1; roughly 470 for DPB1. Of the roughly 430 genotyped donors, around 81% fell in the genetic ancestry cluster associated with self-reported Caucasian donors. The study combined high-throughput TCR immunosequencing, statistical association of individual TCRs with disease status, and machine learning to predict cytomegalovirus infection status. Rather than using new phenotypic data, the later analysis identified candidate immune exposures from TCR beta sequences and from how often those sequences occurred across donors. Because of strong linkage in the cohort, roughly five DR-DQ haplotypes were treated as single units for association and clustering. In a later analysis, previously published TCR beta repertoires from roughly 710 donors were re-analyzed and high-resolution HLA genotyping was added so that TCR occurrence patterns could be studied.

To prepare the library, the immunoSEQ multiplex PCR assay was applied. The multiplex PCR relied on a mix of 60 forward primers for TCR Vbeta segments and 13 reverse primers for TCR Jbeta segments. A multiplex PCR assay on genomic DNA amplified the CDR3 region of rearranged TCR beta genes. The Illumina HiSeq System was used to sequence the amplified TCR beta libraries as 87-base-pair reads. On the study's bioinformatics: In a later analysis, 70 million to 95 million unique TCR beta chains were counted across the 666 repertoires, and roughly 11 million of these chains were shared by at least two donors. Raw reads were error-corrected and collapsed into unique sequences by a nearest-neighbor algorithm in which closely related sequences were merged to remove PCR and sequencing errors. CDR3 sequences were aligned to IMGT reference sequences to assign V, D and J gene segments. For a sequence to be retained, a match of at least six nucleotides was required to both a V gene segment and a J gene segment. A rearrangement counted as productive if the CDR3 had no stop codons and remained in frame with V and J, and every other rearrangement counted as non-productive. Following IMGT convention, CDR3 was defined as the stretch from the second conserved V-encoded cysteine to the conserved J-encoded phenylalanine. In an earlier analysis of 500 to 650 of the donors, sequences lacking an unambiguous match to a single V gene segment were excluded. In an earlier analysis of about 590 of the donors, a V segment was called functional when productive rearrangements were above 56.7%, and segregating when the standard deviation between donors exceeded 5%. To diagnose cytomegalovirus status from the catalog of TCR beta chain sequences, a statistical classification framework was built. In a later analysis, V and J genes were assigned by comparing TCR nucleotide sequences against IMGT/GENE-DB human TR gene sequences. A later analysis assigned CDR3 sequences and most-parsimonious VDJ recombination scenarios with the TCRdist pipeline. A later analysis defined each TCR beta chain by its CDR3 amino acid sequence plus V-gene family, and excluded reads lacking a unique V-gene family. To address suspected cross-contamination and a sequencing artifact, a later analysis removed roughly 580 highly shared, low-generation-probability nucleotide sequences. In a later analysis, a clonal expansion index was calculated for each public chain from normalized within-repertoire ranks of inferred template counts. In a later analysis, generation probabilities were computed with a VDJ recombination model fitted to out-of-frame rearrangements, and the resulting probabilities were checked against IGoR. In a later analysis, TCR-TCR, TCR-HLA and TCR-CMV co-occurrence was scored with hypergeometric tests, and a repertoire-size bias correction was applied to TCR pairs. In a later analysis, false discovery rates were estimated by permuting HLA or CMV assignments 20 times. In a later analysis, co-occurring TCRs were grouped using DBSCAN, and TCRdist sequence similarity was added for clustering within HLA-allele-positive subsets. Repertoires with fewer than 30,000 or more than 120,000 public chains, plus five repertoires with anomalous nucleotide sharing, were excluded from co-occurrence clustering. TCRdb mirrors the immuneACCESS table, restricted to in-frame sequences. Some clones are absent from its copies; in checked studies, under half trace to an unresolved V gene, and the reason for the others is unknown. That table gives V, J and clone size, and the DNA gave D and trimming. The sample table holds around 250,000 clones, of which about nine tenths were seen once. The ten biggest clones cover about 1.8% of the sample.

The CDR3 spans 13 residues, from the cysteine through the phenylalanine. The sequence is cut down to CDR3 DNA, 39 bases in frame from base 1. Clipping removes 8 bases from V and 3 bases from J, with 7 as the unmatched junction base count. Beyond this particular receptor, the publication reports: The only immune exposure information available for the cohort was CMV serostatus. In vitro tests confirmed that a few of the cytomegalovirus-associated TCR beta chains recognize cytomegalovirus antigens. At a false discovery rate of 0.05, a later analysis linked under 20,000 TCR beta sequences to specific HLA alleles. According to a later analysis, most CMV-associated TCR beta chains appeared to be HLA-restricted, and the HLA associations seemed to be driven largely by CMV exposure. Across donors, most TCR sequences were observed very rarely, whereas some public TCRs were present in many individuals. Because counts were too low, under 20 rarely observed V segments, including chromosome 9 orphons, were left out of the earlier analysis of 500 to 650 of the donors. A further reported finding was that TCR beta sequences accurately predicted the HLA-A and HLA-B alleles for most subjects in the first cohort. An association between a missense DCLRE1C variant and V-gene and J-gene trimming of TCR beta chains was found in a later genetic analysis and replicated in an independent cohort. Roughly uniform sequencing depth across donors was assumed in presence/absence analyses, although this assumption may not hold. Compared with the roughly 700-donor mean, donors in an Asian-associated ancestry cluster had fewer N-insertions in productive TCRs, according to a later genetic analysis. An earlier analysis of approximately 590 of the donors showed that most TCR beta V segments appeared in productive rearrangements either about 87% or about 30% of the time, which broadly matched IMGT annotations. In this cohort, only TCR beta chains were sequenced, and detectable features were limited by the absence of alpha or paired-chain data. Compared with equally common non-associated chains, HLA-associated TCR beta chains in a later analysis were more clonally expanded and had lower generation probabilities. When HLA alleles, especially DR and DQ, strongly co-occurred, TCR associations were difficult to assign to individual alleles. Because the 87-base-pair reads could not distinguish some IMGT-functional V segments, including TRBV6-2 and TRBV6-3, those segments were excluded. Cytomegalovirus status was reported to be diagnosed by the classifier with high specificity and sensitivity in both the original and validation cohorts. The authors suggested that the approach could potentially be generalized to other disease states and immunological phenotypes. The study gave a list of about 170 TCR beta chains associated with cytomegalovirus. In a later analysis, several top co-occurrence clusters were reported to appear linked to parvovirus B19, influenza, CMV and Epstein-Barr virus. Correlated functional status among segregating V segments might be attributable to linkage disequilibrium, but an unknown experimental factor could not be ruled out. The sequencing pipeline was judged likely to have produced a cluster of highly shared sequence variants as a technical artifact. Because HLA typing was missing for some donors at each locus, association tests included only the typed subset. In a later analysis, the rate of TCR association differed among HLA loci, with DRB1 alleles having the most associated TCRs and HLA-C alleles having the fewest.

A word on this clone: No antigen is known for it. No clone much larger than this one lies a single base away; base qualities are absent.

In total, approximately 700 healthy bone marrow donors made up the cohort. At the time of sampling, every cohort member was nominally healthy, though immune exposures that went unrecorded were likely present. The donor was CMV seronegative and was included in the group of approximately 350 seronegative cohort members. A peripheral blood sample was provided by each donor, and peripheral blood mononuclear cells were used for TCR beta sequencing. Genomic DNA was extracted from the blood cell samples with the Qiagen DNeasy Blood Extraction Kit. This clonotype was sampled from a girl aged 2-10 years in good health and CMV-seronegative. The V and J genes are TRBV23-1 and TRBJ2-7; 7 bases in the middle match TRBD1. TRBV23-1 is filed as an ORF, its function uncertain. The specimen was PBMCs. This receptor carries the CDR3 CASGWTGLYEQYF. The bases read TGCGCCAGCGGATGGACAGGACTCTACGAGCAGTACTTC.